These T cell receptor beta chains were read from a single sample in a study of prognosis after radiotherapy for stage I lung cancer. TCRdb re-called the multiplex PCR reads with MiXCR, one entry per CDR3 protein. Of tens of thousands of distinct CDR3 sequences in the sample, 32% are singletons; the top ten hold roughly 34%. Material: PBMCs, obtained before or after stereotactic body radiation therapy (not recorded which). The receptors originated from a donor of 50 years or more with non-small cell lung cancer. CDR3s include the opening cysteine and the closing phenylalanine or tryptophan. The D gene is left open where the match is weak. Clone size is not always given. Where it is, it says once, few, many or a class for expanded clones.

TRBJ2-3,NA,NA,16,TRBV5-1,CASSALRGTRTDTQYF,TGCGCCAGCAGCGCCCTTCGGGGGACCCGCACAGATACGCAGTATTTT
TRBJ2-1,NA,NA,13,TRBV7-3,CASSLGGRNEQFF,TGTGCCAGCAGCTTAGGAGGCAGAAATGAGCAGTTCTTC
TRBJ1-1,NA,NA,14,TRBV28,CASSLWGVDTEAFF,TGTGCCAGCAGTTTATGGGGGGTAGACACTGAAGCTTTCTTT
TRBJ2-5,TRBD1,many,14,TRBV6-4,CASSVWTGEETQYF,TGTGCCAGCAGTGTCTGGACAGGGGAAGAGACCCAGTACTTC
TRBJ2-7,NA,many,12,TRBV30,CAWSLQFYEQYF,TGTGCCTGGAGTCTCCAGTTTTACGAGCAGTACTTC
TRBJ1-2,NA,many,13,TRBV30,CAWSPRTNYGYTF,TGTGCCTGGAGTCCCAGGACCAACTATGGCTACACCTTC
TRBJ2-3,NA,many,15,TRBV29-1,CSVPRPSRRAGTQYF,TGCAGCGTTCCGCGACCTAGCCGGCGCGCCGGTACGCAGTATTTT
TRBJ2-1,NA,NA,14,TRBV2,CANSDIGSYNEQFF,TGTGCCAACAGTGACATTGGCAGCTACAATGAGCAGTTCTTC
TRBJ2-5,NA,many,14,TRBV9,CASSPGGVGETQYF,TGTGCCAGCAGCCCCGGGGGTGTGGGGGAGACCCAGTACTTC
TRBJ2-5,TRBD1,many,16,TRBV25-1,CASSGRQGGVQETQYF,TGTGCCAGCAGTGGCCGACAGGGTGGGGTCCAAGAGACCCAGTACTTC
TRBJ1-6,NA,many,14,TRBV20-1,CSAIDSTYNSPLHF,TGCAGTGCTATAGACAGTACCTATAATTCACCCCTCCACTTT
TRBJ1-1,NA,many,12,TRBV19,CASSILGGEAFF,TGTGCCAGTAGTATACTCGGGGGTGAAGCTTTCTTT
TRBJ2-1,TRBD2,many,16,TRBV7-9,CASSPNSGNSYNEQFF,TGTGCCAGCAGCCCAAACAGCGGGAACTCCTACAATGAGCAGTTCTTC
TRBJ1-2,NA,many,15,TRBV7-9,CASSPQGGVEAGYTF,TGTGCCAGCAGCCCACAAGGGGGAGTTGAGGCTGGCTACACCTTC
TRBJ2-1,TRBD2,many,16,TRBV19,CASSIAPSGSYNEQFF,TGTGCCAGTAGTATAGCTCCTAGCGGGAGCTACAATGAGCAGTTCTTC
TRBJ2-1,NA,NA,17,TRBV28,CASRPVFCGTSYNEHFF,TGTGCCAGCAGACCGGTTTTCTGCGGAACCTCCTACAATGAGCATTTCTTC
TRBJ1-6,TRBD1,NA,17,TRBV19,CANSPEGTGGFNSPLHF,TGTGCCAATAGCCCGGAAGGTACAGGGGGCTTTAATTCACCCCTCCACTTT
TRBJ2-3,NA,once,12,TRBV20-1,CSARDEADTQYF,TGCAGTGCTAGAGATGAGGCAGATACGCAGTATTTT
TRBJ2-7,NA,few,17,TRBV18,CASSPPEVEGPKKEQYF,TGTGCCAGCTCACCACCGGAGGTCGAGGGACCTAAGAAAGAGCAGTACTTC
TRBJ2-3,TRBD2,NA,15,TRBV6-1,CASNGFSGRTDTQYF,TGTGCCAGCAATGGATTCAGCGGGAGGACAGATACGCAGTATTTT
TRBJ2-5,TRBD1,medium-sized,15,TRBV5-1,CASSGQGGRQETQYF,TGCGCCAGCTCGGGACAGGGCGGACGGCAAGAGACCCAGTACTTC
TRBJ1-1,NA,many,12,TRBV11-2,CASSPSRIEAFF,TGTGCCAGCAGCCCAAGCAGGATTGAAGCTTTCTTT
TRBJ2-1,TRBD2,many,15,TRBV20-1,CSARRGVAGVSEQFF,TGCAGTGCTCGACGTGGGGTAGCGGGAGTTAGTGAGCAGTTCTTC
TRBJ2-1,TRBD2,many,11,TRBV2,CAGGTINEQFF,TGTGCCGGCGGGACTATCAATGAGCAGTTCTTC
TRBJ2-5,TRBD1,many,15,TRBV12-3/TRBV12-4,CASSRTGGIMKTQYF,TGTGCCAGCAGCCGGACAGGGGGCATTATGAAGACCCAGTACTTC
TRBJ2-1,NA,NA,14,TRBV7-8,CASSPGDTYNEQFF,TGTGCCAGCAGCCCCGGGGATACCTACAATGAGCAGTTCTTC
TRBJ2-1,NA,medium-sized,14,TRBV12-3/TRBV12-4,CASSSRDNYNEQFF,TGTGCCAGCAGTTCACGGGACAACTACAATGAGCAGTTCTTC
TRBJ2-5,NA,many,15,TRBV10-3,CAISEPRGRLETQYF,TGTGCCATCAGTGAGCCCCGTGGGCGTTTAGAGACCCAGTACTTC
TRBJ2-7,TRBD2,NA,16,TRBV5-1,CASSWTWTSGPREQYF,TGCGCCAGCAGCTGGACCTGGACTAGCGGTCCCCGTGAGCAGTACTTC
TRBJ2-3,TRBD1,many,13,TRBV24-1,CATGTGMTDTQYF,TGTGCCACCGGGACAGGAATGACAGATACGCAGTATTTT
TRBJ2-3,TRBD1,many,14,TRBV5-8,CASSPRQGTDTQYF,TGTGCCAGCAGCCCTCGACAGGGGACAGATACGCAGTATTTT
TRBJ1-1,NA,few,14,TRBV4-2,CASSQGTGSTEAFF,TGTGCCAGCAGCCAAGGTACAGGATCGACTGAAGCTTTCTTT
TRBJ2-3,NA,NA,16,TRBV5-1,CASSLSSSVSTDTQYF,TGCGCCAGCAGCTTGTCCTCTAGCGTGAGCACAGATACGCAGTATTTT
TRBJ2-3,NA,many,13,TRBV6-1,CASSDEGFDTQYF,TGTGCCAGCAGTGACGAGGGTTTCGATACGCAGTATTTT
TRBJ2-5,TRBD2,NA,15,TRBV6-1,CASNRLAVGLETQYF,TGTGCCAGCAACAGACTAGCTGTAGGGTTAGAGACCCAGTACTTC
TRBJ1-2,NA,many,13,TRBV30,CAWSRVAWAGYTF,TGTGCCTGGAGCCGAGTGGCATGGGCAGGCTACACCTTC
TRBJ1-1,TRBD1,many,13,TRBV2,CASGQGLNTEAFF,TGTGCCAGCGGACAGGGTTTGAACACTGAAGCTTTCTTT
TRBJ2-2,TRBD2,NA,16,TRBV27,CASKLAGTMDTGELFF,TGTGCCAGCAAACTAGCGGGTACGATGGACACCGGGGAGCTGTTTTTT
TRBJ2-5,NA,many,13,TRBV28,CASFSGLGETQYF,TGTGCCAGCTTTTCGGGGTTGGGAGAGACCCAGTACTTC
TRBJ2-3,TRBD2,NA,15,TRBV6-1,CAISSTSGITDTQYF,TGTGCCATCAGCTCGACTAGCGGGATCACAGATACGCAGTATTTT
TRBJ2-7,NA,many,15,TRBV13,CASSFRDKGSAEQYF,TGTGCCAGCAGCTTCCGGGACAAGGGATCGGCCGAGCAGTACTTC